What follows is one T cell receptor (beta chain) and its context. The data originate from a study of blood T cell repertoires in COVID-19. Study background: COVID-19 samples collected from the United States, Italy and Spain covered acute and convalescent phases. The cDNA or gDNA used as material had been derived from T cells, B-cell-depleted T cells, or PBMCs.

The germline gives CDR1 SNHLY, CDR2 FYNNEI. Trimming removed 3 bases from V and 4 bases from J, with 8 bases in between. The CDR3 has 13 amino acids. Using immunoSEQ multiplex PCR, the repertoire was profiled, and TCRdb retains in-frame clones only, with some absent. This sample has about 240,000 clones; 75% to 85% occur once, and the top ten carry approximately 13%. The sequencing input was peripheral blood. The chain recombines TRBV2 with TRBJ2-3; D unresolved. The source is a woman aged 60-70 years with active or convalescent COVID-19. This CDR3 is CASSEGSPDTQYF. DNA for the CDR3: TGTGCCAGCAGTGAGGGCTCTCCAGATACGCAGTATTTT.